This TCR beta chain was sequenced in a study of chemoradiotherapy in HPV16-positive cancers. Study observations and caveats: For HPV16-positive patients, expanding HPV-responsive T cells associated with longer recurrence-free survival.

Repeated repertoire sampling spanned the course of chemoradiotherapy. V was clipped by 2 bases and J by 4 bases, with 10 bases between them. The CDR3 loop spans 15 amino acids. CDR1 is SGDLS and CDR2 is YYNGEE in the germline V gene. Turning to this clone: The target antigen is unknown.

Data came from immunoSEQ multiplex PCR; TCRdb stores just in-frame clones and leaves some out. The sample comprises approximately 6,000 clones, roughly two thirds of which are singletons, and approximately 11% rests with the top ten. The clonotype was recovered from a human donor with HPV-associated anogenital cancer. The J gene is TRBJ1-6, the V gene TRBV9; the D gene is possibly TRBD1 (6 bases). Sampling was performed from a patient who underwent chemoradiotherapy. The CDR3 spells CASSVGTTYNSPLHF. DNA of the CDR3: TGTGCCAGCAGCGTCGGGACAACTTATAATTCACCCCTCCACTTT. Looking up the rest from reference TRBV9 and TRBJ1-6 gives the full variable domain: DSGVTQTPKHLITATGQRVTLRCSPRSGDLSVYWYQQSLDQGLQFLIQYYNGEERAKGNILERFSAQQFPDLHSELNLSSLELGDSALYFCASSVGTTYNSPLHFGNGTRLTVT.